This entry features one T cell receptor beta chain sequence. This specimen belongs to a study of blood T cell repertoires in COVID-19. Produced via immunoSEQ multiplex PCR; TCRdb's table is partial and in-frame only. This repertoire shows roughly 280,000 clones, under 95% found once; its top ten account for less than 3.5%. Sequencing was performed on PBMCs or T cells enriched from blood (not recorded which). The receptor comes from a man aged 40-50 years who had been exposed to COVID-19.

CDR3 loop: CASTKTGPPTYYEQYF. The CDR3 DNA follows: TGTGCCAGCACGAAAACAGGGCCCCCAACCTATTACGAGCAGTACTTC. V is TRBV28 and J is TRBJ2-7; D may be TRBD1 (6 bases). The CDR3 has 16 amino acids. Trimming stripped 7 bases from V and 4 bases from J, with 23 bases between. CDR1 and CDR2 from the germline V gene are MDHEN and SYDVKM.